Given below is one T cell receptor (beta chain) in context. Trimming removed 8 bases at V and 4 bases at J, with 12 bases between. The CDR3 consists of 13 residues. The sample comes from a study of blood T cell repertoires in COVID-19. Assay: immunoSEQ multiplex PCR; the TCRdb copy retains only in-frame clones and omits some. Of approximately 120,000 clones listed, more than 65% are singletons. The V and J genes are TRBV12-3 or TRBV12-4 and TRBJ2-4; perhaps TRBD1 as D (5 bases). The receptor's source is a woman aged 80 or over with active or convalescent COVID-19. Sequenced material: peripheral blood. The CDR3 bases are TGTGCCAGCGTGGGGCCGGCTAAAAACATTCAGTACTTC. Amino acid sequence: CASVGPAKNIQYF.